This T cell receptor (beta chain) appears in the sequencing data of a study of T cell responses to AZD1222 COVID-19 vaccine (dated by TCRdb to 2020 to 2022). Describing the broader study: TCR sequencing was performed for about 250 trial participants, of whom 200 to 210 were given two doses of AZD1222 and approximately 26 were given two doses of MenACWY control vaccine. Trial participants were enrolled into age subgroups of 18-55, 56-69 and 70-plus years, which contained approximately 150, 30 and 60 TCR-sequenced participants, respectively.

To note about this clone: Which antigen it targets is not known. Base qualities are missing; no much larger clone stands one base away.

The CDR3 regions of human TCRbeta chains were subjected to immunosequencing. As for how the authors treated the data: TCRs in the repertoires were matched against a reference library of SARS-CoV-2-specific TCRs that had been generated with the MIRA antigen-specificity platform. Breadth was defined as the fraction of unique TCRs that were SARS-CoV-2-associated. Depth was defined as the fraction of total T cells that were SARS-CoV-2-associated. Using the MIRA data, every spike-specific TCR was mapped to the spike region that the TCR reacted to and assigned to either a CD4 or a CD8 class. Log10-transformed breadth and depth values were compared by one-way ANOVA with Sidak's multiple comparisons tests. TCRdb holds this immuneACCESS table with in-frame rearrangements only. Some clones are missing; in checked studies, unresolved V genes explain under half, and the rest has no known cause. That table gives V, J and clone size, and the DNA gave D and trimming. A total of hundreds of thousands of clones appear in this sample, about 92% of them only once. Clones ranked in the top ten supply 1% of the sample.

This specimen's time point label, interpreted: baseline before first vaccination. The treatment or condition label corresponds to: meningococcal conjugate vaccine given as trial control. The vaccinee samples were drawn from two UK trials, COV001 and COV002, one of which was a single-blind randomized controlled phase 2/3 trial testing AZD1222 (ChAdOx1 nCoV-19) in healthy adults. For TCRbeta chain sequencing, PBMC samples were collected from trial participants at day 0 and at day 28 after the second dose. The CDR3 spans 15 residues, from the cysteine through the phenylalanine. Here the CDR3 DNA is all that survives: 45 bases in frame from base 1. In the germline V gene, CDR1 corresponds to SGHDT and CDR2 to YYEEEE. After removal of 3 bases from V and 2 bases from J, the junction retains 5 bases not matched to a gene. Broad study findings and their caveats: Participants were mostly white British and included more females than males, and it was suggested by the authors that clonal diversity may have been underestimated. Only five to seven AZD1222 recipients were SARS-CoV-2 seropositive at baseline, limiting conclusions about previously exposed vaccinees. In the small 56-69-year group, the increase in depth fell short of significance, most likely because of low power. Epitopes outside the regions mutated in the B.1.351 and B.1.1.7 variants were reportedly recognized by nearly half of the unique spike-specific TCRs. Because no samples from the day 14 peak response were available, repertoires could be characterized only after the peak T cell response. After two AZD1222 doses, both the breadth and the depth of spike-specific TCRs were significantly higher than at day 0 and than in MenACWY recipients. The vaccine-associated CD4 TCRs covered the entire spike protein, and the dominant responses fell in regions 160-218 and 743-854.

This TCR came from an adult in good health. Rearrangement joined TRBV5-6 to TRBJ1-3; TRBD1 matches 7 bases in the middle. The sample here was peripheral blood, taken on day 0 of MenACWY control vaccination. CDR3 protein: CASSWRGPPGNTIYF. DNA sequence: TGTGCCAGCAGCTGGAGGGGGCCCCCTGGAAACACCATATATTTT.